Below are 6 T cell receptor beta chains sequenced from a single sample in a study of identifying expanded T cells in peripheral blood. Measured with immunoSEQ multiplex PCR; TCRdb has only the in-frame clones, and not every one. The sample shows around 90,000 clones, 88% of them seen only once. Material: blood. The receptors derive from a person aged 18 to 69 in good health.

V gene TRBV9 combines with J gene TRBJ2-1; 9 bases are shared with TRBD1. Germline trimming cut 6 bases from V and 8 bases from J; bases unmatched to any gene: 9. The CDR3 is made up of 14 amino acids. The V gene's germline CDR1 is SGDLS and CDR2 YYNGEE. The CDR3 protein is CASTPGQGWDEQFF. The CDR3 nucleotides are TGTGCCAGCACGCCGGGACAGGGCTGGGATGAGCAGTTCTTC.

The chain joins TRBV9 to TRBJ2-1, with 8 bases fitting TRBD2. The CDR3 covers 17 residues. Unmatched junction bases numbered 6, after V lost 1 base and J lost 0 bases. Germline-derived CDR1 and CDR2 are SGDLS and YYNGEE. The CDR3 loop reads CASSVSLAESSYNEQFF. Written as DNA, the CDR3 is TGTGCCAGCAGCGTATCACTAGCGGAGAGCTCCTACAATGAGCAGTTCTTC. The variable domain in full, with the rest retrieved from reference TRBV9 and TRBJ2-1, is DSGVTQTPKHLITATGQRVTLRCSPRSGDLSVYWYQQSLDQGLQFLIQYYNGEERAKGNILERFSAQQFPDLHSELNLSSLELGDSALYFCASSVSLAESSYNEQFFGPGTRLTVL.

The chain links TRBV6-6 to TRBJ2-7; the D is unclear. This CDR3 is 12 amino acids long. The germline CDR1 and CDR2 sequences are MNHNY and SVGAGI (reference sequence). V gave up 5 bases and J gave up 5 bases, with 10 bases separating them. The CDR3 reads CASSPVSDEQYF. The CDR3, as DNA: TGTGCCAGCAGTCCAGTTTCAGACGAGCAGTACTTC.

The J gene is TRBJ1-5, the V gene TRBV12-5; the D is unclear. The germline V gene has CDR1 LGHNT and CDR2 FRNRAP. With 7 bases removed from V and 3 bases from J, the gap between germline ends came to 13 bases. The CDR3 is 14 amino acids. This CDR3 reads CASALGSYNQPQHF. DNA for the CDR3: TGTGCTAGTGCTCTGGGGTCGTACAATCAGCCCCAGCATTTT.

The genes are TRBV11-2 and TRBJ2-2; no clear D. Trimming took off 8 bases at V and 3 bases at J, with 13 bases between the two ends. CDR3 length equals 14 residues. The V gene's germline CDR1 is SGHAT and CDR2 FQNNGV. CDR3 amino acids: CASGRAGDTGELFF. The CDR3 DNA sequence: TGTGCCAGCGGCCGAGCCGGAGACACCGGGGAGCTGTTTTTT.

The rearrangement uses TRBV11-3 and TRBJ2-4, with TRBD1 identical over 9 bases. The CDR3 has 15 amino acids. V lost 3 bases, J lost 6 bases, and 6 bases stayed unmatched. Germline V lookup: CDR1 SGHNT, CDR2 YENEEA. CDR3 coding DNA: TGTGCCAGCAGCTTTGAAAGGACAGGGGTAAACATTCAGTACTTC. This sequence encodes CASSFERTGVNIQYF. Together with reference TRBV11-3 and TRBJ2-4, the CDR3 gives the full variable domain: EAGVVQSPRYKIIEKKQPVAFWCNPISGHNTLYWYLQNLGQGPELLIRYENEEAVDDSQLPKDRFSAERLKGVDSTLKIQPAELGDSAVYLCASSFERTGVNIQYFGAGTRLSVL.